These 11 T cell receptor beta chains share one sample of origin, sequenced in a study of shared clonotypes between healthy human individuals. Clones were sequenced by immunoSEQ multiplex PCR, and TCRdb holds only the in-frame ones, with some missing. The data contain 2 million to 2.5 million clones, approximately 90% of them singletons. Material: naive CD4+ T cells from PBMCs. Subset defined: CD45RA+ positively selected. Source of these receptors: a man aged 18 to 29 in good health. Some clones in this sample may be carry-over from other donors' samples.

V and J are TRBV12-5 and TRBJ1-5; 7 bases are a match to TRBD1. Unmatched junction bases numbered 16, after V lost 6 bases and J lost 11 bases. CDR3 size: 15 residues. The germline gives CDR1 LGHNT, CDR2 FRNRAP. CDR3 in amino acids: CASGYLTGAAGAQHF. The CDR3 DNA reads as TGTGCTAGTGGGTACCTAACAGGGGCGGCGGGAGCCCAGCATTTT.

This clone has just one count. The CDR3 DNA follows: TGTGCCAGCTGCCTCGAGTACGGTAAACTGTTTTTT. Protein product: CASCLEYGKLFF. This chain joins TRBV28 and TRBJ1-4; D call uncertain. This CDR3 contains 12 residues. The germline CDR1 and CDR2 sequences are MDHEN and SYDVKM. V was pared by 8 bases and J by 11 bases, with 15 bases between.

V gene TRBV29-1 combines with J gene TRBJ2-7; possibly TRBD1 for D (5 bases). With 6 bases removed from V and 3 bases from J, the gap between germline ends came to 9 bases. CDR3 length: 11 amino acids. CDR1 is SQVTM and CDR2 is ANQGSEA in the germline V gene. For the CDR3, the DNA is TGCAGCGTCGTAACAGGCTACGAGCAGTACTTC. Its protein product is CSVVTGYEQYF.

On this clone: Germline is not matched at one junction end, which may reflect a read error. This sequence joins TRBV6-5 and TRBJ2-5, with a weak D call TRBD2 (7 bases). The germline V gene has CDR1 MNHEY and CDR2 SVGAGI. The CDR3 contains 11 residues. CDR3 nucleotides: TGTGCCAGCAGTTACGGAGGGGGGGATCACTTC. Translation: CASSYGGGDHF.

For this clone: Other DNA sequences from this sample encode an identical CDR3 as well. The gene calls are TRBV7-8 and TRBJ1-2; D not certain. Trimming removed 0 bases at V and 2 bases at J, with 4 bases between. Germline-derived CDR1 and CDR2 are SGHVS and FQNEAQ. This CDR3 comprises 13 residues. CDR3 residues: CASSLAGNYGYTF. CDR3 bases: TGTGCCAGCAGCTTAGCGGGGAACTATGGCTACACCTTC.

The rearrangement joins TRBV15 to TRBJ2-5; D is perhaps TRBD1 (5 bases). In germline, CDR1 is LNHNV, CDR2 YYDKDF (reference sequence). The CDR3 totals 13 residues. Trimming stripped 0 bases from V and 4 bases from J, with 6 bases between. In DNA, the CDR3 is TGTGCCACCAGCAGAGACAGGGCAGAGACCCAGTACTTC. It is translated as CATSRDRAETQYF.

The rearrangement joins TRBV27 to TRBJ2-3; D is possibly TRBD1 (6 bases). Looked up from germline, CDR1 is MNHEY and CDR2 is SMNVEV (reference sequence). The CDR3 contains 14 residues. V gave up 5 bases and J gave up 1 base, with 10 bases separating them. CDR3 region: CASSGAGGTDTQYF. In DNA, the CDR3 is TGTGCCAGCAGTGGGGCAGGGGGCACAGATACGCAGTATTTT.

The chain has TRBV18 and TRBJ2-3; D perhaps matches TRBD1 (6 bases). CDR1 is KGHSH, CDR2 LQKENI, per germline. The ends were cut back, 0 bases at V and 6 bases at J, with 13 bases in the middle. The length of the CDR3 is 15 residues. The chain's CDR3 is CASSPPGRGSDTQYF. CDR3 nucleotide sequence: TGTGCCAGCTCACCACCGGGCAGGGGTTCGGATACGCAGTATTTT.

This chain joins TRBV28 and TRBJ1-2; D remains ambiguous. Trimming took 4 bases from V and 5 from J, leaving 14 bases between them. Germline V gene lookup returns CDR1 MDHEN and CDR2 SYDVKM. There are 14 residues in the CDR3. CDR3 loop: CASSSRAWEYGYTF. The DNA of the CDR3 is TGTGCCAGCAGTTCGAGGGCCTGGGAGTATGGCTACACCTTC.

The rearrangement uses TRBV30 and TRBJ2-6, with 7 positions matching TRBD1. The junction had 5 bases not matched to a gene; V was cut back by 3 bases and J by 0 bases. The CDR3 length is 16 residues. The germline gives CDR1 GTSNPN, CDR2 SVGIG (reference sequence). The CDR3 DNA sequence: TGTGCCTGGAGCCGGGACAGTCTCTCTGGGGCCAACGTCCTGACTTTC. This translates into CAWSRDSLSGANVLTF.

The V call is TRBV27, the J call TRBJ2-7, with 9 bases fitting TRBD2. J gave up 6 bases and V 4 bases, and 13 bases lay outside the gene matches. CDR1 is MNHEY and CDR2 is SMNVEV in the germline V gene (reference sequence). There are 16 residues in the CDR3. DNA of the CDR3: TGTGCCAGCAGTTCCGCCGGGCTAGCGGGATCTCGCGAGCAGTACTTC. Its protein product is CASSSAGLAGSREQYF.